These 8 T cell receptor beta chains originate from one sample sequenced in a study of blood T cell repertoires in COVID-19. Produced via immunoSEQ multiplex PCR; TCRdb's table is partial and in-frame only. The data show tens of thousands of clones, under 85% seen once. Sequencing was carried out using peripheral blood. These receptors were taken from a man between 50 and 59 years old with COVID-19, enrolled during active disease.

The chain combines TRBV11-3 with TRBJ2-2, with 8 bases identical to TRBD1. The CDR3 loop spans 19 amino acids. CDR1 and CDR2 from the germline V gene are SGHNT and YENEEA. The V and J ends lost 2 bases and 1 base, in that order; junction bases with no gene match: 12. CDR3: CASSLTWARTGMNTGELFF. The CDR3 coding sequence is TGTGCCAGCAGCTTAACTTGGGCCCGGACAGGGATGAACACCGGGGAGCTGTTTTTT.

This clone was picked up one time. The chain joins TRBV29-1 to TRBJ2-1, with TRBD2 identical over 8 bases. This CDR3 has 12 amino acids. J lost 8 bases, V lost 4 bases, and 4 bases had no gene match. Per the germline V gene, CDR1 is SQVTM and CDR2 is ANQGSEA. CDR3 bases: TGCAGCGTTGCGGGAGGGCCTCATGAGCAGTTCTTC. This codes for CSVAGGPHEQFF.

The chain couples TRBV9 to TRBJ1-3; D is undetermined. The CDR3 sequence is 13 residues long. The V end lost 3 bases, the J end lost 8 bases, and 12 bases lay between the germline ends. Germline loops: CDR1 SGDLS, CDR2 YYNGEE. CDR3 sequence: CASSAGIGDTIYF. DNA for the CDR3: TGTGCCAGCAGCGCGGGGATTGGCGACACCATATATTTT.

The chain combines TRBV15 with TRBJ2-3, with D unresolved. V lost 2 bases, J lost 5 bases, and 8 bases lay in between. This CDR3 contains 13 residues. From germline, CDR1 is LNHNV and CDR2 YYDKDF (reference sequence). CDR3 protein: CATSRNLQDTQYF. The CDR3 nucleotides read TGTGCCACCAGCAGAAATTTACAAGATACGCAGTATTTT.

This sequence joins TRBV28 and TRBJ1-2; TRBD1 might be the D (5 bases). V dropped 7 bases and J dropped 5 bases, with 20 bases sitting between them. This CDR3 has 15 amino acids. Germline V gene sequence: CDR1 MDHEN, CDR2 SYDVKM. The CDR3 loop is CASNLPQGQGYGYTF. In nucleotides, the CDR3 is TGTGCCAGCAACCTCCCCCAGGGTCAAGGGTATGGCTACACCTTC.

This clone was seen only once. The CDR3 bases are TGTGCCAGCAGTGAGGCGACAGTTTCCTATAATTCACCCCTCCACTTT. Translation: CASSEATVSYNSPLHF. This rearrangement joins TRBV6-1 to TRBJ1-6; tentatively, D is TRBD1 (5 bases). V lost 3 bases and J 1 base, leaving 10 bases between the germline ends. The CDR3 extends over 16 amino acids. Germline CDR1 reads MNHNS; CDR2 reads SASEGT.

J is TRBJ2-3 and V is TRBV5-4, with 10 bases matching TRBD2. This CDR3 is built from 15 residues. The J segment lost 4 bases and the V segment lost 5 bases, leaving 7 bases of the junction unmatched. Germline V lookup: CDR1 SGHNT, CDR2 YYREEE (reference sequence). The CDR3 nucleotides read TGTGCCAGCAGAAAGCGGGAGGGCCAGGCAGATACGCAGTATTTT. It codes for CASRKREGQADTQYF. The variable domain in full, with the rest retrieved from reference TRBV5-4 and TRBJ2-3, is ETGVTQSPTHLIKTRGQQVTLRCSSQSGHNTVSWYQQALGQGPQFIFQYYREEENGRGNFPPRFSGLQFPNYSSELNVNALELDDSALYLCASRKREGQADTQYFGPGTRLTVL.

The CDR3 DNA reads TGTGCCAGCAGCTACCTCAGCGGGGGGGTATTGGATACGCAGTATTTT. It specifies CASSYLSGGVLDTQYF. The rearrangement links TRBV7-9 to TRBJ2-3, with 10 bases identical to TRBD2. The CDR3 consists of 16 residues. Germline loops: CDR1 SEHNR, CDR2 FQNEAQ (reference sequence). Trimming removed 4 bases from V and 6 bases from J; junction bases left unmatched: 10.